The source of this TCR beta chain is a study of cytomegalovirus exposure and HLA in healthy donors. V lost 0 bases to trimming and J lost 6 bases, with 4 bases between them. This CDR3 region has 12 residues. CDR1 and CDR2 from the germline V gene are SGHNT and YYREEE (reference sequence). Some clones are missing from TCRdb's copy, which holds only in-frame ones; the method was immunoSEQ multiplex PCR. Found here are 95,000 to 150,000 clones, roughly 90% of them singletons; the top ten hold more than 1.5%. Broader study findings: Rarity held for most TCR sequences, but there were some public TCRs that occurred in many donors. Subsequent analysis found a tendency for first-cohort TCR clusters to co-occur within the 90 to 150 validation repertoires.

On this clone itself: Its target is unknown.

The rearrangement links TRBV5-4 to TRBJ2-1; no definite D call. The sequenced material came from PBMCs. The sequence came from a woman under 30 in good health and CMV-seronegative. The DNA of the CDR3 is TGTGCCAGCAGCTTGGACAGCAATGAGCAGTTCTTC. It codes for CASSLDSNEQFF.